The 14 T cell receptor beta chains given below trace back to one sample, sequenced in a study of T cells after yellow fever vaccination. TCRdb reprocessed the 5' RACE reads with MiXCR, giving one entry per CDR3 protein. The sample holds roughly 350,000 distinct CDR3 sequences, about 4% seen once. Source: PBMCs, taken 5 days after the yellow fever booster vaccination. These receptors all stem from a man younger than 35 who received the YFV17D yellow fever vaccine.

This chain connects TRBV11-2 to TRBJ2-7; tentatively, D is TRBD2 (5 bases). This CDR3 spans 13 amino acids. The germline CDR1 and CDR2 sequences are SGHAT and FQNNGV. Trimming left V 6 bases short and J 4 bases short, with 13 bases between. Here the CDR3 reads CASSPSGKYEQYV. CDR3 DNA: TGTGCCAGCAGTCCCTCGGGGAAATACGAGCAGTACGTC.

This clonotype was seen more than once but under ten times. V and J are TRBV20-1 and TRBJ2-3; 8 bases agree with TRBD2. CDR1 DFQATT and CDR2 SNEGSKA come from the germline V gene (reference sequence). CDR3 length: 14 residues. J gave up 3 bases and V 4 bases, and 6 bases lay outside the gene matches. The CDR3 loop reads CSATRGVRTDTQYF. The CDR3 region has the DNA TGCAGTGCTACGCGGGGGGTGAGGACAGATACGCAGTATTTT.

Ten or more counts support this clonotype. V gene TRBV7-2 combines with J gene TRBJ1-3; D uncertain. Trimming removed 5 bases at V and 0 bases at J, with 14 bases between. This CDR3 region has 16 residues. Germline CDR1 SGHTA, CDR2 FQGNSA. CDR3 bases: TGTGCCAGCAGCCAGAAGTCGTGGAACTCTGGAAACACCATATATTTT. Translated, it gives CASSQKSWNSGNTIYF. Complete variable domain (other parts from reference TRBV7-2 and TRBJ1-3): GAGVSQSPSNKVTEKGKDVELRCDPISGHTALYWYRQSLGQGLEFLIYFQGNSAPDKSGLPSDRFSAERTGGSVSTLTIQRTQQEDSAVYLCASSQKSWNSGNTIYFGEGSWLTVV.

This clonotype was observed a handful of times. The chain is built from TRBV5-5 and TRBJ2-2, with 9 nucleotides matching TRBD2. Germline V gene data show CDR1 as SGHKS and CDR2 as YYEKEE (reference sequence). This CDR3 spans 17 amino acids. Trimming at V came to 1 base and at J to 3 bases, leaving 7 bases not matched to a gene. CDR3 sequence: CASSLRIAGVYTGELFF. DNA of the CDR3: TGTGCCAGCAGCTTGAGAATAGCGGGGGTGTACACCGGGGAGCTGTTTTTT.

The chain is built from TRBV20-1 and TRBJ1-5; D is undetermined. The germline gives CDR1 DFQATT, CDR2 SNEGSKA (reference sequence). Trimming cost V 3 bases and J 5 bases, with 11 bases left between them. The CDR3 runs to 13 residues. CDR3 sequence: CSASDRHYQPQHF. CDR3 DNA: TGCAGTGCTAGTGATCGGCACTATCAGCCCCAGCATTTT.

Many counts were recorded for this clonotype. The chain links TRBV5-1 to TRBJ1-1; D might be TRBD1 (6 bases). Germline V gene lookup returns CDR1 SGHRS and CDR2 YFSETQ. Trimming stripped 3 bases from V and 4 bases from J, with 10 bases between. The CDR3 has 13 residues. The CDR3 coding sequence is TGCGCCAGCAGCTCGGGGGCCACCACTGAAGCTTTCTTT. This encodes CASSSGATTEAFF.

This clonotype was recorded a few times. The chain carries TRBV6-2 or TRBV6-3 and TRBJ2-3, with unresolved D. Looked up from germline, CDR1 is MNHEY and CDR2 is SVGEGT. V was shortened by 2 bases and J by 4 bases, with 4 bases between the two germline ends. The CDR3 spans 12 residues. The CDR3 region is CASSYTADTQYF. CDR3 bases: TGTGCCAGCAGTTACACAGCAGATACGCAGTATTTT.

This clonotype was found a few times. The V call is TRBV7-2, the J call TRBJ2-3; 13 positions match TRBD2. Looked up from germline, CDR1 is SGHTA and CDR2 is FQGNSA. There are 16 residues in the CDR3. After removal of 3 bases from V and 3 bases from J, the junction contained 3 bases not matched to a gene. For the CDR3, the DNA is TGTGCCAGCAGCTTGACTAGCGGGGGGATGACAGATACGCAGTATTTT. Translation gives CASSLTSGGMTDTQYF.

In this sample, this clonotype turned up a few times. The rearrangement links TRBV7-2 to TRBJ2-1; 9 bases are shared with TRBD2. J was trimmed by 5 bases and V by 0 bases; bases with no gene match: 5. Germline assignment: CDR1 SGHTA and CDR2 FQGNSA. This CDR3 has 16 residues. The CDR3 DNA sequence: TGTGCCAGCAGCTTAGCCGAGGGGACTAGCAACAATGAGCAGTTCTTC. It specifies CASSLAEGTSNNEQFF.

V usage is TRBV10-3 and J usage is TRBJ2-7; D may be TRBD2 (6 bases). This CDR3 contains 14 residues. V was trimmed by 6 bases and J by 0 bases, leaving 12 bases between them. Germline V gene data show CDR1 as ENHRY and CDR2 as SYGVKD. The CDR3 DNA is TGTGCCATCAGGTCCGGACTACTCTCCTACGAGCAGTACTTC. The encoded protein is CAIRSGLLSYEQYF.

This clonotype was counted only a few times. The chain employs TRBV9 and TRBJ2-3; D is unclear. Germline V gene sequence: CDR1 SGDLS, CDR2 YYNGEE. Between the trimmed V and J ends, which lost 2 bases and 4 bases, there was a span of 11 bases. This CDR3 is built from 14 residues. The CDR3 region has the DNA TGTGCCAGCAGCGTGTCACCAAACCCAGATACGCAGTATTTT. This translates into CASSVSPNPDTQYF. Full variable domain (remainder filled in from reference TRBV9 and TRBJ2-3): DSGVTQTPKHLITATGQRVTLRCSPRSGDLSVYWYQQSLDQGLQFLIQYYNGEERAKGNILERFSAQQFPDLHSELNLSSLELGDSALYFCASSVSPNPDTQYFGPGTRLTVL.

This clonotype has a count of ten or more. This chain uses TRBV10-2 with TRBJ1-1; D unresolved. The CDR3 length is 15 residues. Germline V gives CDR1 WSHSY, CDR2 SAAADI. Trimming removed 6 bases from V and 2 bases from J, with 16 bases in between. Here the CDR3 reads CASRSPVRYNTEAFF. The CDR3 DNA is TGCGCCAGCAGATCTCCCGTCCGGTACAACACTGAAGCTTTCTTT.

Only a few counts were recorded for this clonotype. This chain links TRBV5-8 with TRBJ1-1; 7 bases are shared with TRBD1. The V gene's germline CDR1 is SGHTS and CDR2 YDEGEE. After removal of 2 bases from V and 1 base from J, the junction contained 5 bases not matched to a gene. The CDR3 covers 15 residues. The CDR3 sequence: CASSFIGTANTEAFF. DNA of the CDR3: TGTGCCAGCAGCTTTATCGGGACAGCGAACACTGAAGCTTTCTTT.

As regards this clonotype: Sequence at one end of the junction differs from germline and may be a read error. J is TRBJ2-7 and V is TRBV4-3; possible D gene TRBD2, 6 bases. The CDR3 length is 15 residues. Germline V CDR1 and CDR2: LGHNA, YSLEER. The CDR3 spells CASSQDRRDPYEEYF. As DNA, the CDR3 is TGCGCCAGCAGCCAAGATCGGCGGGACCCCTACGAGGAGTACTTC.